This T cell receptor (beta chain) was captured in a study of blood T cell repertoires in COVID-19. Study at large: From the United States, Italy and Spain came samples of acute and convalescent COVID-19. The analysed material was cDNA or gDNA that came from T cells, B-cell-depleted T cells, or PBMCs.

Under the authors' procedure: Using reference gene primer amplification, nucleated cell counts were estimated. Repertoires were generated with immunoSEQ multiplex PCR, while TCRdb's copy carries only in-frame clones and drops some. For V, J and clone size, that table is used; D and trimming come from the DNA. This table holds some 96,000 clones, roughly 85% found once. The CDR3 contains 16 residues. V was pared by 6 bases and J by 3 bases, with 11 bases of the junction left unmatched. Germline CDR1 is LNHDA and CDR2 is SQIVND (reference sequence). This clone was counted only a few times. The sequenced material came from peripheral blood. This rearrangement joins TRBV19 to TRBJ1-5; 7 nucleotides line up with TRBD1. The TCR comes from a woman in her 70s with acute or convalescent COVID-19. CDR3 DNA: TGTGCCAGTAGAACCTCACAGACAGGGAACAATCAGCCCCAGCATTTT. Its protein is CASRTSQTGNNQPQHF.